These 15 T cell receptor beta chains were all obtained from the same sample, sequenced in a study of cytomegalovirus exposure and HLA in healthy donors. The repertoire was sequenced with immunoSEQ multiplex PCR; TCRdb's copy has only in-frame clones and lacks some. The sample includes about 68,000 clones, approximately 96% of them seen just once. Sample: PBMCs. The receptors originated from a young man in good health and CMV-seronegative.

This CDR3 reads CASSEDRGMAKNIQYF. DNA for the CDR3: TGTGCCAGCAGTGAGGACAGGGGTATGGCCAAAAACATTCAGTACTTC. V gene TRBV2 combines with J gene TRBJ2-4, with 9 bases that match TRBD1. Losses at the gene ends were 3 bases for V and 1 base for J; bases not matched to a gene: 4. Germline-derived CDR1 and CDR2 are SNHLY and FYNNEI. The CDR3 has 16 amino acids.

V gene TRBV4-1 combines with J gene TRBJ2-5, with 10 bases identical to TRBD2. Looked up from germline, CDR1 is MGHRA and CDR2 is YSYEKL. V was clipped by 0 bases and J by 7 bases; unmatched bases: 5. The CDR3 contains 15 residues. Written as DNA, the CDR3 is TGCGCCAGCAGCCAAGAGGAGCGGGAGGGCGGGACCCAGTACTTC. As protein: CASSQEEREGGTQYF.

The gene calls are TRBV6-6 and TRBJ2-1, with D perhaps TRBD1 (6 bases). Germline V gene data show CDR1 as MNHNY and CDR2 as SVGAGI (reference sequence). The CDR3 is made up of 15 amino acids. Trimming stripped 0 bases from V and 3 bases from J, with 9 bases between. The CDR3 is CASSYSMDSYNEQFF. The CDR3 DNA sequence: TGTGCCAGCAGTTACTCGATGGACAGCTACAATGAGCAGTTCTTC.

The chain joins TRBV18 to TRBJ1-2; D perhaps matches TRBD1 (5 bases). Germline assignment: CDR1 KGHSH and CDR2 LQKENI. With 2 bases removed from V and 3 bases from J, the gap between germline ends came to 7 bases. This CDR3 comprises 13 residues. The CDR3 spells CASSPGGDYGYTF. In nucleotides, the CDR3 is TGTGCCAGCTCACCAGGAGGGGACTATGGCTACACCTTC. Full variable domain (outside the CDR3, taken from reference TRBV18 and TRBJ1-2): NAGVMQNPRHLVRRRGQEARLRCSPMKGHSHVYWYRQLPEEGLKFMVYLQKENIIDESGMPKERFSAEFPKEGPSILRIQQVVRGDSAAYFCASSPGGDYGYTFGSGTRLTVV.

This chain joins TRBV18 and TRBJ1-1; 7 positions match TRBD1. Losses at the gene ends were 2 bases for V and 5 bases for J; bases not matched to a gene: 8. The CDR3 is 15 amino acids. Germline CDR1 KGHSH, CDR2 LQKENI. CDR3 coding DNA: TGTGCCAGCTCACCAGCGACAGGGCTAAAAACTGAAGCTTTCTTT. Translating gives CASSPATGLKTEAFF.

The chain employs TRBV11-2 and TRBJ2-7; 9 bases are a match to TRBD1. The CDR3 is made up of 16 amino acids. Germline CDR1 and CDR2: SGHAT and FQNNGV. V shed 6 bases, J shed 4 bases, and the junction held 13 bases outside the gene matches. The DNA of the CDR3 is TGTGCCAGCAGATATAAACCGGGACAGGGACTGTACGAGCAGTACTTC. It codes for CASRYKPGQGLYEQYF.

The chain has TRBV10-3 and TRBJ2-2, with 13 bases aligning to TRBD2. Germline V gives CDR1 ENHRY, CDR2 SYGVKD. The CDR3 is made up of 20 amino acids. V gave up 2 bases and J gave up 3 bases; unmatched junction bases: 12. The CDR3 DNA sequence: TGTGCCATCAGTGAGCCGAGGACTGGTGGACTAGCGGGAGACACCGGGGAGCTGTTTTTT. Its translation: CAISEPRTGGLAGDTGELFF.

The rearrangement links TRBV6-1 to TRBJ2-1; TRBD1 is a possible D gene (6 bases). The V end was cut by 6 bases, the J end by 3 bases, with 9 bases between. CDR3 length: 13 amino acids. CDR1 and CDR2 (germline): MNHNS, SASEGT. CDR3 residues: CASRTGYYNEQFF. The CDR3 nucleotides read TGTGCCAGCAGAACAGGGTACTACAATGAGCAGTTCTTC.

This sequence joins TRBV28 and TRBJ2-7, with 8 bases that match TRBD1. CDR3 length equals 16 residues. J lost 3 bases, V lost 1 base, and 8 bases had no gene match. The germline V gene encodes CDR1 MDHEN and CDR2 SYDVKM. CDR3 nucleotides: TGTGCCAGCAGTTTATCAGTTCAGGGGGCCATCTACGAGCAGTACTTC. Translating gives CASSLSVQGAIYEQYF.

V usage is TRBV7-2 and J usage is TRBJ1-1, with D unresolved. Germline V gene data show CDR1 as SGHTA and CDR2 as FQGNSA. Trimming took 5 bases from V and 1 from J, leaving 17 bases between them. CDR3 length equals 16 residues. This chain's CDR3 is CASSPNPRMGNTEAFF. The DNA for the CDR3 is TGTGCCAGCAGCCCGAACCCCAGGATGGGGAACACTGAAGCTTTCTTT.

V gene TRBV6-5 combines with J gene TRBJ1-5; D may be TRBD1 (6 bases). The V gene lost 6 bases and the J gene lost 3 bases, with 9 bases spanning the gap. Germline V gene data show CDR1 as MNHEY and CDR2 as SVGAGI. The CDR3 contains 13 residues. The CDR3 protein is CASRQGFNQPQHF. The CDR3 region has the DNA TGTGCCAGCAGACAGGGTTTCAATCAGCCCCAGCATTTT.

The rearrangement joins TRBV19 to TRBJ1-3; D is possibly TRBD1 (6 bases). CDR3 size: 16 residues. V was cut by 11 bases and J by 2 bases, with 22 bases left in between. The V gene's germline CDR1 is LNHDA and CDR2 SQIVND (reference sequence). The CDR3 coding sequence is TGTGCCGAGCCGGGCTTGGCAGGGGTTACTGGAAACACCATATATTTT. Protein sequence: CAEPGLAGVTGNTIYF.

The V and J genes are TRBV19 and TRBJ2-1; the D gene is possibly TRBD2 (6 bases). CDR3 length: 12 residues. V was trimmed by 7 bases and J by 10 bases, leaving 14 bases between them. Germline lookup yields CDR1 LNHDA and CDR2 SQIVND (reference sequence). In DNA form, the CDR3 reads TGTGCCAGTACCAAGGGTGGGGGGGAGCAGTTCTTC. It specifies CASTKGGGEQFF.

The chain couples TRBV19 to TRBJ2-5; weak D call: TRBD1 (6 bases). V dropped 8 bases and J dropped 2 bases, with 6 bases sitting between them. CDR1 LNHDA and CDR2 SQIVND come from the germline V gene (reference sequence). This CDR3 is 11 amino acids long. The CDR3 DNA reads TGTGCCAGTGGACAGCAAGAGACCCAGTACTTC. Protein sequence: CASGQQETQYF.

This chain uses TRBV5-6 with TRBJ1-3, with D possibly being TRBD1 (5 bases). With 1 base removed from V and 0 bases from J, the gap between germline ends came to 11 bases. This CDR3 region has 16 residues. Germline values: CDR1 SGHDT, CDR2 YYEEEE. The CDR3 bases are TGTGCCAGCAGCTTGAAAGGGGACTCCTCTGGAAACACCATATATTTT. Encoded protein: CASSLKGDSSGNTIYF.